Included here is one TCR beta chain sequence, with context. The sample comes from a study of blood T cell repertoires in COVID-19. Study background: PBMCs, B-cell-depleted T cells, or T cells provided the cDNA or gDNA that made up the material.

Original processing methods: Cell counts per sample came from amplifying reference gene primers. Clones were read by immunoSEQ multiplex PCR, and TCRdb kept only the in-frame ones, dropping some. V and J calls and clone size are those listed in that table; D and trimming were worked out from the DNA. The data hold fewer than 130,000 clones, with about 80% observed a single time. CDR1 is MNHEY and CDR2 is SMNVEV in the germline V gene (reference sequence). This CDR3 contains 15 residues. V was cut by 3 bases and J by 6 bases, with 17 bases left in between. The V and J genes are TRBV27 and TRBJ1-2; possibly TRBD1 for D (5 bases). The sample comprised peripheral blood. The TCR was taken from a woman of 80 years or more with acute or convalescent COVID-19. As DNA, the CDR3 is TGTGCCAGCAGTTTGAATCTACGGGGGGGTAATGGCTACACCTTC. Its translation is CASSLNLRGGNGYTF.